The TCR beta chain under discussion was sequenced for a study of blood T cell repertoires in COVID-19 (dated by TCRdb to 2018 to 2021). About the investigation overall: Samples covering the acute and convalescent phases of COVID-19 were provided by collaborators in the United States, Italy and Spain. The prospective study material was composed of cDNA or gDNA derived from T cells, B-cell-depleted T cells, or PBMCs. Deeply sampled blood TCRbeta repertoires from subjects exposed to, actively infected with, or recovered from COVID-19 were included in the dataset. The repertoires were released in a freely available public database meant as a resource for research on the immune response to SARS-CoV-2. The samples were drawn from two sources: the first 160 participants of the ongoing ImmuneRACE study, and fewer than 1,500 subjects contributed by 6 global collaborators. The sample metadata nearly always contained a de-identified subject ID, COVID-19 status, age in years and sex. HLA class I and class II types, where available, came from metadata supplied by the sample provider rather than from assay-based typing.

Sequences SGHTA (CDR1) and FQGNSA (CDR2) are obtained from the germline V gene. Spanning cysteine to phenylalanine, the CDR3 consists of 14 amino acids. The kept DNA is CDR3 alone, 42 bases in frame from the first base. Compared with germline, V lacks 4 bases and J lacks 5 bases; bases without a gene match: 4. For this clone: The antigen it binds to is not known. Base qualities are not recorded, but no much larger clone differs from it by a single base.

The immunoSEQ Assay, a bias-controlled multiplex PCR, was used to amplify TCRbeta CDR3 regions from genomic DNA. The published analysis was carried out like this. The number of nucleated cells in each sample was estimated from the amplification of reference gene primers within the assay. To quantify the absolute abundance of each unique TCRbeta CDR3 rearrangement, sequence reads were collapsed and filtered. For each sample, productive Simpson clonality was calculated as the square root of Simpson's diversity index across productive rearrangements. TCRdb stores this immuneACCESS table with in-frame sequences only. Part of the clones is absent; in the studies checked, under half of the shortfall reflects unresolved V genes, and no reason is known for the rest. D and trimming come from the DNA, and the V and J calls and clone size come from that table. This sample has 150,000 to 200,000 clones in its table, and about 90% of those were observed once. The ten largest clones add up to around 9.5% of the sample.

Study-wide findings and limitations: The quantity of clinical and demographic metadata differed by source and by participant and was supplied without curation.

Participants in the prospective study were enrolled through a virtual design, were aged 18 to 89 years, and lived in some 24 United States geographic areas. Cohort assignment in the prospective study relied on participant-reported clinical history from a screening survey and a study questionnaire. For ImmuneRACE Cohort 3, a participant was defined as recovered based on two consecutive negative NP/OP PCR tests, clearance by a healthcare professional, or resolution of symptoms. In the prospective study, whole blood, serum and a nasopharyngeal or oropharyngeal swab were collected from each participant by mobile phlebotomists. Over an approximately 2-month period, participants in the prospective study had the option of providing additional blood draws and questionnaires. Before DNA extraction, prospective study blood samples were shipped either frozen or at room temperature.

The rearrangement combines TRBV7-2 with TRBJ1-5; 8 bases in the junction line up with TRBD1. The clonotype was recovered from a woman younger than 35 who had recovered from COVID-19. Sample: PBMCs or T cells enriched from blood (not recorded which). The CDR3 is CASSYQTGDQPQHF. The nucleotide sequence reads TGTGCCAGCAGCTACCAGACAGGGGATCAGCCCCAGCATTTT.